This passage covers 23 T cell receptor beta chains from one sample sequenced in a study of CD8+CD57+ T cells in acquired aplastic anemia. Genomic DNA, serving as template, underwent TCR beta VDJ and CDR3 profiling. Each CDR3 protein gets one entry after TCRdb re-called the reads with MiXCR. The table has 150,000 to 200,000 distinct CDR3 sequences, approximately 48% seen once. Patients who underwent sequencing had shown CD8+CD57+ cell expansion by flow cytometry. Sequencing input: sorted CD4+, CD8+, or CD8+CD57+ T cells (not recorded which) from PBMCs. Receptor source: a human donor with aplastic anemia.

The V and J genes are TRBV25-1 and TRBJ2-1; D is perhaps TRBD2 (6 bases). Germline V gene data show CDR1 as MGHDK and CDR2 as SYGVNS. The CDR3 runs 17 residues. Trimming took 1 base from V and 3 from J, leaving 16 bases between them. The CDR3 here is CASSEFYKTSDYNEQFF. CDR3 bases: TGTGCCAGCAGTGAATTTTACAAGACTAGTGACTACAATGAGCAGTTCTTC.

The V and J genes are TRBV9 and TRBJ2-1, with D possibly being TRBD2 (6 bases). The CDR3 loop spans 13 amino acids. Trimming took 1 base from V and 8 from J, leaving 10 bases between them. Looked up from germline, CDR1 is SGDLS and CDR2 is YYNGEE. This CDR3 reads CASSVTGGDEQFF. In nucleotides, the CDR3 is TGTGCCAGCAGCGTAACAGGAGGGGATGAGCAGTTCTTC.

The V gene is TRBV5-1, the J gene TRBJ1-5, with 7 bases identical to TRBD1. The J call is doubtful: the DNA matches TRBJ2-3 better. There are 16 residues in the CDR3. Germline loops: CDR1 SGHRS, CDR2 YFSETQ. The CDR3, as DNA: TGCGCCAGCAGCGTTCACCGGGACAGCTACAATCAGCCCCAGTATTTT. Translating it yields CASSVHRDSYNQPQYF.

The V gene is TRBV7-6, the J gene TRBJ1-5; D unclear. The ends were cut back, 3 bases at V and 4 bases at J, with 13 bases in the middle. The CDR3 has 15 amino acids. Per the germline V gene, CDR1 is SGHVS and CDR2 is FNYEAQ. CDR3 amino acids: CASSFVGKGNQPQHF. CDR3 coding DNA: TGTGCCAGCAGCTTCGTGGGGAAAGGTAATCAGCCCCAGCATTTT.

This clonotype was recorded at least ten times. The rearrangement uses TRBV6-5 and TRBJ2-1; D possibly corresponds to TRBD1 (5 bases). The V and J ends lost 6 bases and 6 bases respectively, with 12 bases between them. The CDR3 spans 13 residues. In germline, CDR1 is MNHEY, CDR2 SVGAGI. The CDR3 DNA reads TGTGCCAGCAGACCTGGACACCGCAATGAGCAGTTCTTC. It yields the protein CASRPGHRNEQFF.

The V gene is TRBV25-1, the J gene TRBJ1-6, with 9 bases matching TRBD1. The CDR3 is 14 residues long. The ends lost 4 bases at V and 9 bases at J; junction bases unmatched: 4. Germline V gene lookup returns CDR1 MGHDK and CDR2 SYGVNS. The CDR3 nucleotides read TGTGCCAGCAGTGCGGGACAGGGAGTTTCACCCCTCCACTTT. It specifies CASSAGQGVSPLHF.

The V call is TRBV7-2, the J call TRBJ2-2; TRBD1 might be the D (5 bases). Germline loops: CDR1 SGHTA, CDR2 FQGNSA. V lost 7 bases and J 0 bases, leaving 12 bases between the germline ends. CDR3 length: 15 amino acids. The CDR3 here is CASTMTATNTGELFF. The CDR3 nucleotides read TGTGCCAGCACCATGACAGCCACGAACACCGGGGAGCTGTTTTTT.

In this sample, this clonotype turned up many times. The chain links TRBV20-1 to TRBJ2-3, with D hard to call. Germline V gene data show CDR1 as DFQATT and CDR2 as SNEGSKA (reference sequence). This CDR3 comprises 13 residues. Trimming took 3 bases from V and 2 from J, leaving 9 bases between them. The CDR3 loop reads CSASGPDTDTQYF. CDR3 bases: TGCAGTGCTAGCGGTCCTGACACAGATACGCAGTATTTT.

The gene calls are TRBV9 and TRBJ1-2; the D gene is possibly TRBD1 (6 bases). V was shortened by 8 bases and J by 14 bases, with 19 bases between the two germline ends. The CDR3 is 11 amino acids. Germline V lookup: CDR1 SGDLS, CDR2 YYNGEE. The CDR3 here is CASLIRGALTF. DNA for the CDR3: TGTGCCAGTCTTATCAGGGGAGCCCTGACCTTC. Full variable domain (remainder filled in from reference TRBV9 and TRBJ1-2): DSGVTQTPKHLITATGQRVTLRCSPRSGDLSVYWYQQSLDQGLQFLIQYYNGEERAKGNILERFSAQQFPDLHSELNLSSLELGDSALYFCASLIRGALTFGSGTRLTVV.

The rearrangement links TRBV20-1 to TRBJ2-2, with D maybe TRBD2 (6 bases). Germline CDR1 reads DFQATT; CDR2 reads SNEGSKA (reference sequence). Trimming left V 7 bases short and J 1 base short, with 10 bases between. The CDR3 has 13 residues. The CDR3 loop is CSVPAGNTGELFF. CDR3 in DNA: TGCAGTGTACCAGCGGGGAACACCGGGGAGCTGTTTTTT.

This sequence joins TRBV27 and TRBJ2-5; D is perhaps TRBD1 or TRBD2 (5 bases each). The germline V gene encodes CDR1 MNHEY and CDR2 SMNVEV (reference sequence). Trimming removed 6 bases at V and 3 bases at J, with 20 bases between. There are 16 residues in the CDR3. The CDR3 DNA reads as TGTGCCAGCAGCCCTCTTCGTCCTCAGGGAGAAGAGACCCAGTACTTC. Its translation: CASSPLRPQGEETQYF.

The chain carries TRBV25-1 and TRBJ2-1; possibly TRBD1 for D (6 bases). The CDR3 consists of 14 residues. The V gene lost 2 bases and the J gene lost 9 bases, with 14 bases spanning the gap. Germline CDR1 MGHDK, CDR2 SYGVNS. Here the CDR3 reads CASSEPSWGPEQFF. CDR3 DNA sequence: TGTGCCAGCAGTGAACCCTCGTGGGGGCCTGAGCAGTTCTTC. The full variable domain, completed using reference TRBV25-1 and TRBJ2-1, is EADIYQTPRYLVIGTGKKITLECSQTMGHDKMYWYQQDPGMELHLIHYSYGVNSTEKGDLSSESTVSRIRTEHFPLTLESARPSHTSQYLCASSEPSWGPEQFFGPGTRLTVL.

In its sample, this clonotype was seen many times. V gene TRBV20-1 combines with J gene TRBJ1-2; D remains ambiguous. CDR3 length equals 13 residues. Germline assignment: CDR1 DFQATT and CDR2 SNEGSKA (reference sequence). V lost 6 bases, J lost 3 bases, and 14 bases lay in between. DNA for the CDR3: TGCAGTGCACCAGACCGAAGGGACTATGGCTACACCTTC. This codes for CSAPDRRDYGYTF.

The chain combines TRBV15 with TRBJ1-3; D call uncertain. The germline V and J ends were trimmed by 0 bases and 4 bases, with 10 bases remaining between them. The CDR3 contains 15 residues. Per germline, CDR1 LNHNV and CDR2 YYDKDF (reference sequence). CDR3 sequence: CATSREWGSGNTIYF. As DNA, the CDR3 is TGTGCCACCAGCAGAGAATGGGGATCCGGAAACACCATATATTTT.

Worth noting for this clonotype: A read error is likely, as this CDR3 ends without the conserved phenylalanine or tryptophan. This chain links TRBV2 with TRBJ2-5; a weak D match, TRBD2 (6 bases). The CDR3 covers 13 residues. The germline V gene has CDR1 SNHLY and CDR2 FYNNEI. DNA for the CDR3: TGTGCTAGCGGTCGGGCGACCCAAGAGACCCAGTACCTC. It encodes CASGRATQETQYL.

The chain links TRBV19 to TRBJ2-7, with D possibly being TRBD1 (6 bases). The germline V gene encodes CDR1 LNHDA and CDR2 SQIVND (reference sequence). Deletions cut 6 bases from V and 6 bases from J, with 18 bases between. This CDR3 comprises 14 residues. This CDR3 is CASRGQGRATEQYF. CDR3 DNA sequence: TGTGCCAGTAGGGGCCAGGGGCGGGCGACCGAGCAGTACTTC.

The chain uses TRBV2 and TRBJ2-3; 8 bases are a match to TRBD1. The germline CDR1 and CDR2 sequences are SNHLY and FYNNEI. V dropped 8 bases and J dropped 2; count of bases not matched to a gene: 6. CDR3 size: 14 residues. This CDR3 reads CASLQGGSTDTQYF. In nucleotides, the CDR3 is TGTGCCAGCCTACAGGGGGGTTCCACAGATACGCAGTATTTT. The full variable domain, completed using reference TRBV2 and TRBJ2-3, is EPEVTQTPSHQVTQMGQEVILRCVPISNHLYFYWYRQILGQKVEFLVSFYNNEISEKSEIFDDQFSVERPDGSNFTLKIRSTKLEDSAMYFCASLQGGSTDTQYFGPGTRLTVL.

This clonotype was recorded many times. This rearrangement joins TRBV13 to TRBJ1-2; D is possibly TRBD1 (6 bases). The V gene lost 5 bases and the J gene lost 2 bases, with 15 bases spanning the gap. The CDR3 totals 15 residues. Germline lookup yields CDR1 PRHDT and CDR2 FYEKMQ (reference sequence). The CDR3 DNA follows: TGTGCCAGCAGCCCCAGAGGTCAGGGGAACTATGGCTACACCTTC. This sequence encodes CASSPRGQGNYGYTF.

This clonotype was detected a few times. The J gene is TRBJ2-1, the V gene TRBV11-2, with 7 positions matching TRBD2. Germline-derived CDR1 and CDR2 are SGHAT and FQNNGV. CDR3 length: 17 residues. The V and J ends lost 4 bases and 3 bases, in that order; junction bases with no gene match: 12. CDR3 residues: CASSYQTHGRYYNEQFF. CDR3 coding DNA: TGTGCCAGCAGCTATCAGACCCACGGGAGGTACTACAATGAGCAGTTCTTC. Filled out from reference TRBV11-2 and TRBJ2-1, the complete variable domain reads EAGVAQSPRYKIIEKRQSVAFWCNPISGHATLYWYQQILGQGPKLLIQFQNNGVVDDSQLPKDRFSAERLKGVDSTLKIQPAKLEDSAVYLCASSYQTHGRYYNEQFFGPGTRLTVL.

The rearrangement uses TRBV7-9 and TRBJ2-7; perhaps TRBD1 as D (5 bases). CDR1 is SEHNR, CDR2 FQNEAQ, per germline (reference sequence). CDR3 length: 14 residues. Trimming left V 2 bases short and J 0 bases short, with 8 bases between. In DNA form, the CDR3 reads TGTGCCAGCAGCTTATCCGACAGCTCCTACGAGCAGTACTTC. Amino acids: CASSLSDSSYEQYF.

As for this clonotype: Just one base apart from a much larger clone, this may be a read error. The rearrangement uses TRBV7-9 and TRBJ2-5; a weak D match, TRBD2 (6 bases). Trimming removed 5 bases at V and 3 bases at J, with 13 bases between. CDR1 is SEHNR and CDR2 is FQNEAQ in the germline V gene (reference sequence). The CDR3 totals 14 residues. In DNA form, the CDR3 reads TGTGCCAGCAGCGCCGGGACTGGAAAAGAGACCCAGTACTTC. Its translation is CASSAGTGKETQYF.

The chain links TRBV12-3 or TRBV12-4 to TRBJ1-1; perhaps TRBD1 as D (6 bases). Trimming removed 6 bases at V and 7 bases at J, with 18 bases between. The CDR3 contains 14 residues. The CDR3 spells CASSLTGLLGEAFF. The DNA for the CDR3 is TGTGCCAGCAGCCTAACAGGGTTGTTAGGTGAAGCTTTCTTT.

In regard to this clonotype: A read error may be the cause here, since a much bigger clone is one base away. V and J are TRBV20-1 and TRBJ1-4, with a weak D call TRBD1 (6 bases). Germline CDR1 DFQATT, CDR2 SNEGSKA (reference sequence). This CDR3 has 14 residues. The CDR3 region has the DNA TGCAGCCACAGTGGGGGCTTAACTAATGGAAAACTGTTTTTT. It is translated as CSHSGGLTNGKLFF.